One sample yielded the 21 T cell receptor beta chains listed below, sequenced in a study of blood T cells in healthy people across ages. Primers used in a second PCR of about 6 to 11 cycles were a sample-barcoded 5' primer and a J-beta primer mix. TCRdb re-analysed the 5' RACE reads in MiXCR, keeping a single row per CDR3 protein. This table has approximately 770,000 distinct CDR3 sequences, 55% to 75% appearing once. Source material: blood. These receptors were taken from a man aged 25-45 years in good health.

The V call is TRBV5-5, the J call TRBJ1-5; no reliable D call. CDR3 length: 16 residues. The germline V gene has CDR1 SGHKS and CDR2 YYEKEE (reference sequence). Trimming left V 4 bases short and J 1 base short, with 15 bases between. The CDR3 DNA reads TGTGCCAGCAGCAGAGGACGGAAAACCAGCAATCAGCCCCAGCATTTT. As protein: CASSRGRKTSNQPQHF.

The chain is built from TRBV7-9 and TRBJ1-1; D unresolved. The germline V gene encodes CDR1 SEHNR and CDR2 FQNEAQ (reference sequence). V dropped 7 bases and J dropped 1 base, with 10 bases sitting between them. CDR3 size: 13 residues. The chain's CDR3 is CASNLITNTEAFF. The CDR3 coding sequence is TGTGCCAGCAACCTTATCACGAACACTGAAGCTTTCTTT.

CDR3 sequence (DNA): TGTGCCAGCAGCTCGCAACTAGCGGGGGCCGATTACGAGCAGTACTTC. The encoded protein is CASSSQLAGADYEQYF. This chain joins TRBV7-2 and TRBJ2-5; TRBD2 matches 11 bases. The DNA end is a closer match to TRBJ2-7, so the J assignment may be wrong. The CDR3 totals 16 residues. Germline-derived CDR1 and CDR2 are SGHTA and FQGNSA.

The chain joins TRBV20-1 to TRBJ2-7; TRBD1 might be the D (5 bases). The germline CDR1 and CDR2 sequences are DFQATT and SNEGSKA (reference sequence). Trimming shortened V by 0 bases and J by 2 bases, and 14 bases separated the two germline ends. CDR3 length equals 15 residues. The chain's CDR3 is CSARELIRATYEQYF. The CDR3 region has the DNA TGCAGTGCTAGAGAGCTAATCAGGGCCACCTACGAGCAGTACTTC.

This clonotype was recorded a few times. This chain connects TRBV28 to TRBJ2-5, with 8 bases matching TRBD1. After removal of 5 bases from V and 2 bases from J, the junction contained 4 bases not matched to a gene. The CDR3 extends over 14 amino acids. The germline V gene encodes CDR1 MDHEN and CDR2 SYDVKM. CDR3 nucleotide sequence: TGTGCCAGCAGTCCGACAGGGGTTCAAGAGACCCAGTACTTC. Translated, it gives CASSPTGVQETQYF.

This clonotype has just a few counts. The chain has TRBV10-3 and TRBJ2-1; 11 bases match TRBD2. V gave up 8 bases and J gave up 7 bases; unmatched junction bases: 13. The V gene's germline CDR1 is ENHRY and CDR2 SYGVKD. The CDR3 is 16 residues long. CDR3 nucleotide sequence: TGTGCCATCCGGGAGGGACTAGCGGTTTGGGGGAATGAGCAGTTCTTC. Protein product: CAIREGLAVWGNEQFF.

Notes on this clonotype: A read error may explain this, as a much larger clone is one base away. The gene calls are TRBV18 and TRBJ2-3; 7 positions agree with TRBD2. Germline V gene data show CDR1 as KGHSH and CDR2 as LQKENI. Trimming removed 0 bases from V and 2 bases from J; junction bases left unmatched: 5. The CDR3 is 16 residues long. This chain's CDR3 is CASSPPGGGNTDTQYF. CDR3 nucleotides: TGTGCCAGCTCACCACCGGGCGGGGGAAACACAGATACGCAGTATTTT.

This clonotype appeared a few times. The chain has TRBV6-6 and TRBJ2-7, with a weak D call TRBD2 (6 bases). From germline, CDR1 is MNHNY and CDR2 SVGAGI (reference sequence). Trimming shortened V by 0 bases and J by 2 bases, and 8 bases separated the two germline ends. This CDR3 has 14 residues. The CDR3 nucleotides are TGTGCCAGCAGTTACTCACGCGGGGCCTACGAGCAGTACTTC. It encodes CASSYSRGAYEQYF.

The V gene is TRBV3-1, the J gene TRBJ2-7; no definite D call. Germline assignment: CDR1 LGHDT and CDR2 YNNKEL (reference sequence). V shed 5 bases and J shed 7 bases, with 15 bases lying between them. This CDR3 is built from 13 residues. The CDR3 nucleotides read TGTGCCAGCAGCTCGACTCAATCAAATGAGCAGTACTTC. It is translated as CASSSTQSNEQYF.

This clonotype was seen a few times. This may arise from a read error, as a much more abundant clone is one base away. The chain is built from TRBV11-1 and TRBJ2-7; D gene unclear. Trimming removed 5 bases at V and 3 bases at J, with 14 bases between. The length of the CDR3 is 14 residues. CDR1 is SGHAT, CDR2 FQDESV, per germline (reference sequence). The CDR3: CASSAWTDSYEQYF. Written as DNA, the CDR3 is TGTGCCAGCAGCGCATGGACCGATAGCTACGAGCAGTACTTC.

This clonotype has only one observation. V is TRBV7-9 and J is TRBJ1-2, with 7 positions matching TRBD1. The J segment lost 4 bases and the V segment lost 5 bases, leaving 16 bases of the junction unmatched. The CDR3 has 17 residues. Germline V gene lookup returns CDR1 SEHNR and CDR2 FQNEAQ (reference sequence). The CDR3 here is CASSITGTASGTYGYTF. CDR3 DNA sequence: TGTGCCAGCAGCATAACCGGGACAGCAAGTGGGACCTATGGCTACACCTTC.

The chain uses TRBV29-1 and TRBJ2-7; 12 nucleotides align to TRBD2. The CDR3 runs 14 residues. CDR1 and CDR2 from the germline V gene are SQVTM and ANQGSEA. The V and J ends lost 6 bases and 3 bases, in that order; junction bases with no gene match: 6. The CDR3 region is CSVGGTSGRYEQYF. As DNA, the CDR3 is TGCAGCGTGGGGGGGACTAGCGGGCGCTACGAGCAGTACTTC.

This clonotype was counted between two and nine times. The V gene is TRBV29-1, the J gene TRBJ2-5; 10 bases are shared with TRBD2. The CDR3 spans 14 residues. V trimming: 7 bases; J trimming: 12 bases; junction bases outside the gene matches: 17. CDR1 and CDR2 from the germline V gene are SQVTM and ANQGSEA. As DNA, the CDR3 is TGCAGCGCCCAAGGTCACGCTAGCGGGAGTTCTAAGTACTTC. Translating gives CSAQGHASGSSKYF.

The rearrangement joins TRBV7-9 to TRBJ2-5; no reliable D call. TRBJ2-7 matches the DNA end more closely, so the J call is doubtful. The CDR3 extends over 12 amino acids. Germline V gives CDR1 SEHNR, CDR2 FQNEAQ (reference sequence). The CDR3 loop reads CASSLAAAEQYF. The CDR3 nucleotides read TGTGCCAGCAGCTTAGCCGCCGCCGAGCAGTACTTC.

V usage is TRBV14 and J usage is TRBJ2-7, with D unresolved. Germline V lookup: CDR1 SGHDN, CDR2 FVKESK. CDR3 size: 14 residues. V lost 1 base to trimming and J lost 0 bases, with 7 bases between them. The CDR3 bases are TGTGCCAGCAGCCAAGGGAAGCGCTCCTACGAGCAGTACTTC. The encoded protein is CASSQGKRSYEQYF.

CDR3 nucleotide sequence: TGTGCCAGCAGGATACCGTCCGAGCCAACCGAGCAGTACTTC. It yields the protein CASRIPSEPTEQYF. This chain uses TRBV6-2 or TRBV6-3 with TRBJ2-5; D unclear. The tail of the sequence fits TRBJ2-7 better, so the J call may be wrong. The CDR3 is 14 amino acids. Germline V gene data show CDR1 as MNHEY and CDR2 as SVGEGT.

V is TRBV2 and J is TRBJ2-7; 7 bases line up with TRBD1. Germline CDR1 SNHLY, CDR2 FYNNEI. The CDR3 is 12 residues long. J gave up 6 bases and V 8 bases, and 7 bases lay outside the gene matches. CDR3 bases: TGTGCCAGCGGACAGGTAAACTGCGAGCAGTACTTC. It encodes CASGQVNCEQYF.

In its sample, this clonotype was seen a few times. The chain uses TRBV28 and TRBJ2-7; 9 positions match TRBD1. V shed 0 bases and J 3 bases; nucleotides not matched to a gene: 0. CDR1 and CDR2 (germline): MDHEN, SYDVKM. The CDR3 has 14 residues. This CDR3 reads CASSLWDRGYEQYF. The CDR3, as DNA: TGTGCCAGCAGTTTATGGGACAGGGGCTACGAGCAGTACTTC.

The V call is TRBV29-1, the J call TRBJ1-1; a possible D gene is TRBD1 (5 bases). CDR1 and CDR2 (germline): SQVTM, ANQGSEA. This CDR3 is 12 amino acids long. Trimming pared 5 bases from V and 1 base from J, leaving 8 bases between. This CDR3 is CSVRDGNTEAFF. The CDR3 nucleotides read TGCAGCGTTCGGGACGGGAACACTGAAGCTTTCTTT.

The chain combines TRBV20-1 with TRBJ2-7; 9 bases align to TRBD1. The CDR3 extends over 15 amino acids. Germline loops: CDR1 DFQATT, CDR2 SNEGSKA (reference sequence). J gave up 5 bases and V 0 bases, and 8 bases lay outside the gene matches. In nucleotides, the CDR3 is TGCAGTGCTAGAGAGCGAGGGACAGGGTTGGACGAGCAGTACTTC. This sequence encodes CSARERGTGLDEQYF.

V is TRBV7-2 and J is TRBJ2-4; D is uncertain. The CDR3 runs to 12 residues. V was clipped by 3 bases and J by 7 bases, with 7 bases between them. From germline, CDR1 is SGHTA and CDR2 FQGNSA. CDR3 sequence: CASSLVGNIQYF. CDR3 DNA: TGTGCCAGCAGCTTGGTTGGTAACATTCAGTACTTC.